This section outlines one TCR beta chain sequence together with its context. Its binding antigen is unknown. Qualities for individual bases were not recorded, and no much larger clone is one base off. The entry originates in a study of T cell responses to AZD1222 COVID-19 vaccine (dated by TCRdb to the early 2020s). Context from the whole study: AZD1222 recipients given second doses at about 4 weeks or at about 12 weeks were pooled, since spike-specific TCR depth and breadth were not found to differ between the two schedules. TCR sequencing covered some 250 trial participants: some 210 given two doses of AZD1222 and 26 given two doses of MenACWY control vaccine. Trial participants were enrolled by age into 18-55, 56-69 and 70-plus year subgroups, with 148, 28 and 57 TCR-sequenced participants respectively.

The CDR3 regions of human TCRbeta chains were subjected to immunosequencing. Turning to the authors' computational methods: TCRs in the repertoires were compared against a reference library of SARS-CoV-2-specific TCRs that had been generated with the MIRA antigen-specificity platform. Breadth was defined as the fraction of unique TCRs that were SARS-CoV-2-associated, and depth was defined as the fraction of total T cells that were SARS-CoV-2-associated. Using the MIRA data, each spike-specific TCR was assigned both to the spike region to which the TCR was reactive and to a CD4 or CD8 class. Log10-transformed breadth and depth values were compared by one-way ANOVA with Sidak's multiple comparisons tests. Held by TCRdb, this immuneACCESS table contains in-frame sequences only and omits some clones. Under half of the omission traces to an unresolved V gene where checked; the cause of the rest is unknown. D and trimming come from the DNA, and the V and J calls and clone size come from that table. Present in this sample are around 99,000 clones, roughly 92% of which were seen just once. The top ten hold 10% to 15% of the sample.

The time point label, read with the paper, signifies: baseline before first vaccination. Vaccinee samples came from UK trials COV001 and COV002, including a single-blind randomized controlled phase 2/3 trial of AZD1222 (ChAdOx1 nCoV-19) in healthy adults. Trial participant PBMC samples were collected at day 0 and day 28 after the second dose for TCRbeta chain sequencing. V is clipped by 2 bases and J by 8 bases, and the sequence between their germline boundaries is 10 bases long. CDR3 length: 12 amino acids, cysteine to phenylalanine. Only the CDR3 portion is preserved as DNA: 36 bases, with reading frame beginning at the first base. From a lookup of the germline V gene, CDR1 and CDR2 are SGHRS and YFSETQ. Results and caveats for the whole study, not just this receptor: No day 14 peak-response samples were available, so repertoires were characterized only after the peak T cell response. In the small 56-69-year group, the increase in depth fell short of significance, most likely because of low power. Reportedly, almost half of the unique spike-specific TCRs recognized epitopes lying outside the regions that are mutated in the B.1.351 and B.1.1.7 variants. After two AZD1222 doses, spike-specific TCR breadth and depth were significantly higher than at day 0 and than in MenACWY recipients. Most participants were white British and females outnumbered males, and the authors suggested that clonal diversity may have been underestimated. CD4 TCRs associated with the vaccine covered the entire spike protein, and the dominant responses were in regions 160-218 and 743-854. Conclusions about previously exposed vaccinees are limited, since just 6 or 7 AZD1222 recipients were seropositive for SARS-CoV-2 at baseline.

The V and J genes are TRBV5-1 and TRBJ1-2; the D segment could be TRBD1, given 5 matching bases. The material sequenced was peripheral blood, taken on day 0 of AZD1222 vaccination. The sequence was obtained from an adult in good health. The CDR3 protein sequence reads: CASSFQGEGYTF. The sequenced DNA is TGCGCCAGCAGCTTTCAGGGCGAGGGCTACACCTTC.